The rows below give T cell receptor beta chains drawn from one sample of a study of blood T cell repertoires in COVID-19. Profiled with immunoSEQ multiplex PCR; TCRdb holds only in-frame clones, not every one. The data hold about 300,000 clones, with nearly 90% observed a single time. The source material was peripheral blood. These receptors were collected from a woman aged 25 to 45 with COVID-19, enrolled during active disease. Both conserved end residues are part of each CDR3. A D gene is named only where the DNA matches it firmly. Expanded clones get a size class; other rows say once, few or many, or leave the size out.

d_gene: TRBD1; j_gene: TRBJ2-6; abundance: NA; v_gene: TRBV11-2; CDR3nt: TGTGCCAGCAGCCGACAGGGGTCTAATCCTGGGGCCAACGTCCTGACTTTC; CDR3aa: CASSRQGSNPGANVLTF
d_gene: NA; j_gene: TRBJ2-4; abundance: NA; v_gene: TRBV11-2; CDR3nt: TGTGCCAGCAGCCGACAGAATACCTTAGCCAAAAACATTCAGTACTTC; CDR3aa: CASSRQNTLAKNIQYF
d_gene: NA; j_gene: TRBJ2-1; abundance: NA; v_gene: TRBV11-3; CDR3nt: TGTGCCAGCAGCTTAGGGGGTCAGGGGGGCAGGGATGAGCAGTTCTTC; CDR3aa: CASSLGGQGGRDEQFF
d_gene: TRBD1; j_gene: TRBJ1-5; abundance: NA; v_gene: TRBV6-5; CDR3nt: TGTGCCAGCAGCTCCGGGACAGGGGCCCCCCAGGCCCAGCATTTT; CDR3aa: CASSSGTGAPQAQHF
d_gene: TRBD2; j_gene: TRBJ2-5; abundance: NA; v_gene: TRBV7-7; CDR3nt: TGTGCTAGCAGCCCAGGGACTAGGATACAAGAGACCCAGTACTTC; CDR3aa: CASSPGTRIQETQYF
d_gene: NA; j_gene: TRBJ1-1; abundance: NA; v_gene: TRBV18; CDR3nt: TGTGCCAGCTCACCCCTAGGCGGGGAAAACACTGAAGCTTTCTTT; CDR3aa: CASSPLGGENTEAFF
d_gene: NA; j_gene: TRBJ1-1; abundance: NA; v_gene: TRBV7-9; CDR3nt: TGTGCCAGCAGCTGGGACACCCGAGGGACTGAAGCTTTCTTT; CDR3aa: CASSWDTRGTEAFF
d_gene: NA; j_gene: TRBJ1-1; abundance: NA; v_gene: TRBV5-8; CDR3nt: TGTGCCAGCAGCACCTGGACATCCAACACTGAAGCTTTCTTT; CDR3aa: CASSTWTSNTEAFF
d_gene: TRBD2; j_gene: TRBJ2-1; abundance: NA; v_gene: TRBV4-1; CDR3nt: TGCGCCAGCAGCCTACGACTAGCGGGGGCCCCCTTCTACAATGAGCAGTTCTTC; CDR3aa: CASSLRLAGAPFYNEQFF
d_gene: NA; j_gene: TRBJ1-2; abundance: NA; v_gene: TRBV5-4; CDR3nt: TGTGCCAGCAGCACGATGGGGGAGGTCTATGGCTACACCTTC; CDR3aa: CASSTMGEVYGYTF
d_gene: NA; j_gene: TRBJ2-3; abundance: NA; v_gene: TRBV10-3; CDR3nt: TGTGCCATCAGTGTCAAAAGCGGAGATACGCAGTATTTT; CDR3aa: CAISVKSGDTQYF
d_gene: TRBD1; j_gene: TRBJ1-1; abundance: NA; v_gene: TRBV5-6; CDR3nt: TGTGCCAGCAGCTTGCGGGGACAGGGAATCACTGAAGCTTTCTTT; CDR3aa: CASSLRGQGITEAFF
d_gene: NA; j_gene: TRBJ2-7; abundance: NA; v_gene: TRBV11-3; CDR3nt: TGTGCCAGCAGCTGGACTTCGAGCTCCTACGAGCAGTACTTC; CDR3aa: CASSWTSSSYEQYF
d_gene: NA; j_gene: TRBJ1-1; abundance: NA; v_gene: TRBV5-6; CDR3nt: TGTGCCAGCAGCTTGGGTATGGGACAACTGAACACTGAAGCTTTCTTT; CDR3aa: CASSLGMGQLNTEAFF
d_gene: TRBD1; j_gene: TRBJ2-3; abundance: NA; v_gene: TRBV2; CDR3nt: TGTGCCAGCAGTAGCGGACAGGGGACAGATACGCAGTATTTT; CDR3aa: CASSSGQGTDTQYF
d_gene: NA; j_gene: TRBJ1-6; abundance: NA; v_gene: TRBV6-5; CDR3nt: TGTGCCAGCAGTTACTCGCGAGGGGGTACTTCACCCCTCCACTTT; CDR3aa: CASSYSRGGTSPLHF
d_gene: NA; j_gene: TRBJ1-2; abundance: NA; v_gene: TRBV12-3/TRBV12-4; CDR3nt: TGTGCCAGCAGTTCGACTTTATTTCGGGGCTACACCTTC; CDR3aa: CASSSTLFRGYTF
d_gene: NA; j_gene: TRBJ2-2; abundance: once; v_gene: TRBV20-1; CDR3nt: TGCAGTGCTAGTCCCAGGGTCACCGGGGAGCTGTTTTTT; CDR3aa: CSASPRVTGELFF
d_gene: TRBD1; j_gene: TRBJ1-1; abundance: few; v_gene: TRBV2; CDR3nt: TGTGCCAGCACGGGTTTAGGGGGCTTGGTTTGGGACACTGAAGCTTTCTTT; CDR3aa: CASTGLGGLVWDTEAFF
d_gene: NA; j_gene: TRBJ1-1; abundance: NA; v_gene: TRBV7-2; CDR3nt: TGTGCCAGCAGCTTGGTGGGGGGCGCGGGAGGCCCGAGGAACACTGAAGCTTTCTTT; CDR3aa: CASSLVGGAGGPRNTEAFF
d_gene: TRBD1; j_gene: TRBJ1-5; abundance: NA; v_gene: TRBV19; CDR3nt: TGTGCCAGTAGTGCCACGGGACAGGGCAGTCAGCCCCAGCATTTT; CDR3aa: CASSATGQGSQPQHF
d_gene: NA; j_gene: TRBJ1-1; abundance: NA; v_gene: TRBV18; CDR3nt: TGTGCCAGCTCACGTACGGGATCGAACACTGAAGCTTTCTTT; CDR3aa: CASSRTGSNTEAFF
d_gene: NA; j_gene: TRBJ1-2; abundance: NA; v_gene: TRBV14; CDR3nt: TGTGCCAGCAGTCGGGACACCTGGGATGGCTACACCTTC; CDR3aa: CASSRDTWDGYTF
d_gene: TRBD1; j_gene: TRBJ2-1; abundance: once; v_gene: TRBV7-8; CDR3nt: TGTGCCAGCAGAACTACCGGGACAGGGGTTTGGAATGAGCAGTTCTTC; CDR3aa: CASRTTGTGVWNEQFF
d_gene: NA; j_gene: TRBJ1-2; abundance: NA; v_gene: TRBV7-9; CDR3nt: TGTGCCAGCAGCTCCGGGACAACAAACTATGGCTACACCTTC; CDR3aa: CASSSGTTNYGYTF
d_gene: NA; j_gene: TRBJ2-5; abundance: NA; v_gene: TRBV7-9; CDR3nt: TGTGCCAGCAGCTTGGACTTAAAAGAGACCCAGTACTTC; CDR3aa: CASSLDLKETQYF
d_gene: TRBD1; j_gene: TRBJ1-1; abundance: NA; v_gene: TRBV19; CDR3nt: TGTGCCAGTAGTCTCACAGGGGGCTTCACTGAAGCTTTCTTT; CDR3aa: CASSLTGGFTEAFF
d_gene: NA; j_gene: TRBJ2-1; abundance: NA; v_gene: TRBV4-1; CDR3nt: TGCGCCAGCAGCCAAGACAGGGGCGGAGATGAGCAGTTCTTC; CDR3aa: CASSQDRGGDEQFF
d_gene: NA; j_gene: TRBJ1-5; abundance: NA; v_gene: TRBV7-2; CDR3nt: TGTGCCACCAGCGTAGGGGCTAATAGCAATCAGCCCCAGCATTTT; CDR3aa: CATSVGANSNQPQHF
d_gene: TRBD1; j_gene: TRBJ1-5; abundance: NA; v_gene: TRBV5-1; CDR3nt: TGCGCCGAACCGGCGGGACAGGGGCTGAATCAGCCCCAGCATTTT; CDR3aa: CAEPAGQGLNQPQHF
d_gene: TRBD1; j_gene: TRBJ2-7; abundance: NA; v_gene: TRBV6-2/TRBV6-3; CDR3nt: TGTGCCAGCAGCCCGGGGACAGCCTCCCACGAGCAGTACTTC; CDR3aa: CASSPGTASHEQYF
d_gene: NA; j_gene: TRBJ2-4; abundance: NA; v_gene: TRBV2; CDR3nt: TGTGCCAGCCTAGGAGGTGTGGGGATAGCCAAAAACATTCAGTACTTC; CDR3aa: CASLGGVGIAKNIQYF
d_gene: TRBD1; j_gene: TRBJ1-2; abundance: NA; v_gene: TRBV5-1; CDR3nt: TGCGCCAGCAGCTTAACGCAGGGGGCCGACTACACCTTC; CDR3aa: CASSLTQGADYTF
d_gene: NA; j_gene: TRBJ1-1; abundance: NA; v_gene: TRBV6-1; CDR3nt: TGTGCCAGCAGTGAACTGGGGGCAATGACTGAAGCTTTCTTT; CDR3aa: CASSELGAMTEAFF
d_gene: NA; j_gene: TRBJ2-6; abundance: NA; v_gene: TRBV7-2; CDR3nt: TGTGCCAGCAGCTTTGGGGGGAGTGGGGCCAACGTCCTGACTTTC; CDR3aa: CASSFGGSGANVLTF
d_gene: NA; j_gene: TRBJ2-3; abundance: NA; v_gene: TRBV6-4; CDR3nt: TGTGCCAGCAGTGACAGCGGCGGAAGCACAGATACGCAGTATTTT; CDR3aa: CASSDSGGSTDTQYF
d_gene: TRBD1; j_gene: TRBJ2-7; abundance: NA; v_gene: TRBV4-1; CDR3nt: TGCGCCAGCAGCCAGAGACAGGGGTTGTTAATGTACGAGCAGTACTTC; CDR3aa: CASSQRQGLLMYEQYF
d_gene: NA; j_gene: TRBJ1-2; abundance: few; v_gene: TRBV6-1; CDR3nt: TGTGCCAGCAGTGAAGCGCCGGAGTATGGCTACACCTTC; CDR3aa: CASSEAPEYGYTF
d_gene: NA; j_gene: TRBJ2-1; abundance: NA; v_gene: TRBV6-5; CDR3nt: TGTGCCAGCAGTAGTAGAGCTGAGGTTTTAGAGCAGTTCTTC; CDR3aa: CASSSRAEVLEQFF
d_gene: NA; j_gene: TRBJ1-1; abundance: NA; v_gene: TRBV3-1/TRBV3-2; CDR3nt: TGTGCCAGCAGCCCGCCGCCAGGAGGCACTGAAGCTTTCTTT; CDR3aa: CASSPPPGGTEAFF
d_gene: NA; j_gene: TRBJ1-5; abundance: once; v_gene: TRBV9; CDR3nt: TGTGCCAGCAGCGTAGCGCCCAGGCAGCCCCAGCATTTT; CDR3aa: CASSVAPRQPQHF
d_gene: TRBD1; j_gene: TRBJ1-2; abundance: NA; v_gene: TRBV5-6; CDR3nt: TGTGCCAGCAGCCCCAGGGGGCTTAACTATGGCTACACCTTC; CDR3aa: CASSPRGLNYGYTF
d_gene: NA; j_gene: TRBJ2-3; abundance: few; v_gene: TRBV5-4; CDR3nt: TGTGCCAGCAGGCACGGCGGGCGGTCTAGCACAGATACGCAGTATTTT; CDR3aa: CASRHGGRSSTDTQYF
d_gene: NA; j_gene: TRBJ2-4; abundance: NA; v_gene: TRBV4-3; CDR3nt: TGCGCCAGCAGCCAAGTGCGACAGACCTTAGCCAAAAACATTCAGTACTTC; CDR3aa: CASSQVRQTLAKNIQYF